The rows below give T cell receptor beta chains drawn from one sample of a study of blood T cell repertoires in COVID-19. Generated by immunoSEQ multiplex PCR, the TCRdb table keeps only in-frame clones and is missing some. Altogether over 90,000 clones are present, less than 90% being singletons, with the ten largest covering 1.5% to 2%. Sample: peripheral blood. The receptor source for this set is an elderly man with acute or convalescent COVID-19. CDR3s include the opening cysteine and the closing phenylalanine or tryptophan. A D gene is named only where the DNA matches it firmly. Expanded clones are given a class, and other clones once, few, many or no size at all.

TGTGCCACCGGACAGGGGCCAGCGAACACTGAAGCTTTCTTT	CATGQGPANTEAFF	TRBD1	TRBJ1-1	-	14	TRBV10-3
TGTGCCAGCAGCCTGCGGGGAGGGGAAAAACTGTTTTTT	CASSLRGGEKLFF	-	TRBJ1-4	-	13	TRBV7-6
TGTGCCAGCAGTGAATTTCGGGGACTCGATAGCAATCAGCCCCAGCATTTT	CASSEFRGLDSNQPQHF	-	TRBJ1-5	-	17	TRBV2
TGCAGCGCTGAACTAGTTCATGAGCAGTTCTTC	CSAELVHEQFF	-	TRBJ2-1	once	11	TRBV29-1
TGTGCCACCAGCAGGACACTAACGACAGGGGCCCTTGGCTACACCTTC	CATSRTLTTGALGYTF	TRBD1	TRBJ1-2	-	16	TRBV15
TGTGCCAGCAGCCGGGACTCCTACAATGAGCAGTTCTTC	CASSRDSYNEQFF	-	TRBJ2-1	-	13	TRBV6-5
TGTGCCAGCAGCTTTTTCAGTGAAGCTTTCTTT	CASSFFSEAFF	-	TRBJ1-1	-	11	TRBV7-9
TGCGCCAGCAGCTTAACTAGCGGGAGGTCCGAGCAGTACTTC	CASSLTSGRSEQYF	TRBD2	TRBJ2-7	-	14	TRBV5-1
TGCGCCAGCAGCCAGGTGGACAGGGAGGACAATCAGCCCCAGCATTTT	CASSQVDREDNQPQHF	TRBD1	TRBJ1-5	-	16	TRBV4-3
TGTGCCAGCAGCGTAGACGAGACAGGGTTTAGCGAGCAGTACTTC	CASSVDETGFSEQYF	TRBD1	TRBJ2-7	-	15	TRBV9
TGTGCCAGCACTTTACAGGTCCTTGTATCCTACGAGCAGTACTTC	CASTLQVLVSYEQYF	-	TRBJ2-7	-	15	TRBV6-5
TGTGCCAGCAGTGAGTCGTCGTACAATGAGCAGTTCTTC	CASSESSYNEQFF	-	TRBJ2-1	-	13	TRBV6-2/TRBV6-3
TGTGCCAGCAGCTTAGGGGGGACAGGGGTCAATCAGCCCCAGCATTTT	CASSLGGTGVNQPQHF	TRBD1	TRBJ1-5	few	16	TRBV7-2
TGTGCCAGTAGTATTTACCCCCTGGGTCTAGCGGGAGCCTACAATGAGCAGTTCTTC	CASSIYPLGLAGAYNEQFF	TRBD2	TRBJ2-1	-	19	TRBV19
TGTGCCAGCAGCTTAAGCGTCGGTGAGCAGTTCTTC	CASSLSVGEQFF	-	TRBJ2-1	-	12	TRBV7-9
TGTGCCAGCAGCCAAGATCGTGGGGAGAGGGAGCAGTTCTTC	CASSQDRGEREQFF	-	TRBJ2-1	-	14	TRBV4-2
TGCGCCAGCAGCCCGAACCGGTGGACTGAAGCTTTCTTT	CASSPNRWTEAFF	-	TRBJ1-1	once	13	TRBV5-1
TGTGCCATCAGTGAGTCCCCTAGCGGGAGTGGGGATGAGCAGTTCTTC	CAISESPSGSGDEQFF	TRBD2	TRBJ2-1	-	16	TRBV10-3
TGTGCCAGTAGTATAGGGACCGGGACTAGCGGGAGTTGGCTTTCCAAAAACATTCAGTACTTC	CASSIGTGTSGSWLSKNIQYF	TRBD2	TRBJ2-4	-	21	TRBV19
TGTGCCAGTCGGGACAGGGGGCATACTTTCTTT	CASRDRGHTFF	TRBD1	TRBJ1-1	-	11	TRBV19
TGTGCCAGCAGCCAACAGGGGCACACCATATATTTT	CASSQQGHTIYF	-	TRBJ1-3	-	12	TRBV3-1/TRBV3-2
TGCGCCAGCAGCCAGGGACTAGGGCCCTACGAGCAGTACTTC	CASSQGLGPYEQYF	TRBD2	TRBJ2-7	-	14	TRBV4-3
TGCAGCGTTTCGGGACAGGGGGCCGGGGAGACCCAGTACTTC	CSVSGQGAGETQYF	TRBD1	TRBJ2-5	-	14	TRBV29-1
TGTGCCAGCAGTTACTCGGGCCACGAGCAGTACTTC	CASSYSGHEQYF	-	TRBJ2-7	-	12	TRBV6-5
TGTGCCAGCAGCTTAGAGGGGGGGGGTACTGAAGCTTTCTTT	CASSLEGGGTEAFF	-	TRBJ1-1	-	14	TRBV7-2
TGTGCCAGCAGCTTAGTGCGTTTTGCCGGGGAGCTGTTTTTT	CASSLVRFAGELFF	-	TRBJ2-2	-	14	TRBV7-2
TGCAGCGTGACACAGGGGGCAGCTGGCTACACCTTC	CSVTQGAAGYTF	TRBD1	TRBJ1-2	-	12	TRBV29-1
TGTGCCAGCTCACAGGAAACTAGCGATCGGGAGCAGTTCTTC	CASSQETSDREQFF	TRBD2	TRBJ2-1	-	14	TRBV18
TGTGCCAGCGGGACAGCGGTTCGGGACATTCAGTACTTC	CASGTAVRDIQYF	TRBD1	TRBJ2-4	-	13	TRBV19
TGTGCCAGCAGTCCGGGACAGAGTTTTTTTAGCTCCTACAATGAGCAGTTCTTC	CASSPGQSFFSSYNEQFF	TRBD1	TRBJ2-1	-	18	TRBV6-6
TGTGCCAGCAGTGGACTAGTAAGGGTCACCGGGGAGCTGTTTTTT	CASSGLVRVTGELFF	TRBD2	TRBJ2-2	-	15	TRBV28
TGTGCCAGCAGCTTATCAGTCTTACGGAACACTGAAGCTTTCTTT	CASSLSVLRNTEAFF	-	TRBJ1-1	-	15	TRBV11-1
TGTGCCAGCAAGCTAGCGGGAGGGCTTGTAGATACGCAGTATTTT	CASKLAGGLVDTQYF	TRBD2	TRBJ2-3	-	15	TRBV28
TGTGCCAGCAGCCAAGGGACAGGGTTCGACGAGCAGTACTTC	CASSQGTGFDEQYF	TRBD1	TRBJ2-7	-	14	TRBV7-9
TGTGCCAGCAGTTCGACGACAGGGGGCGGGTACACTGAAGCTTTCTTT	CASSSTTGGGYTEAFF	TRBD1	TRBJ1-1	-	16	TRBV28
TGTGCCAGCAGATCTGACAGGGAGGTGTGGCAGTACTTC	CASRSDREVWQYF	-	TRBJ2-7	-	13	TRBV5-4
TGTGCCAGTAGTACCGGGACAGGTCTCTATGGCTACACCTTC	CASSTGTGLYGYTF	TRBD1	TRBJ1-2	-	14	TRBV19
TGTGCCAGCGGAACTAACAGGGGAATCAACACCGGGGAGCTGTTTTTT	CASGTNRGINTGELFF	TRBD1	TRBJ2-2	-	16	TRBV28
TGTGCCACCAGCCGGACTGCTTCCTACGAGCAGTACTTC	CATSRTASYEQYF	-	TRBJ2-7	-	13	TRBV15
TGTGCCAGCAGTCGACGCCCGGGGGGCGGTTATGGCTACACCTTC	CASSRRPGGGYGYTF	-	TRBJ1-2	-	15	TRBV6-5